This T cell receptor (beta chain) was sequenced in a study of blood T cell repertoires in COVID-19. The overall study: Nucleic acid was either cDNA or gDNA, and it came from T cells, B-cell-depleted T cells, or PBMCs.

In the original processing: The assay estimated nucleated cells by amplifying reference gene primers. Sequencing used immunoSEQ multiplex PCR; TCRdb keeps in-frame clones, though not all of them. The V and J calls and clone size come from that table; D and trimming were worked out from the DNA. Of nearly 200,000 clones in the sample, around 85% are singletons; the top ten hold about 0.81%. V lost 8 bases and J lost 10, with 20 bases in between. Per the germline V gene, CDR1 is MDHEN and CDR2 is SYDVKM. The CDR3 consists of 14 residues. The specimen was peripheral blood. V usage is TRBV28 and J usage is TRBJ1-4; D may be TRBD1 (5 bases). This clonotype was sampled from a woman in her 70s with acute or convalescent COVID-19. CDR3 sequence reads: CASEVVQGGGKLFF. CDR3 DNA: TGTGCCAGCGAAGTGGTTCAGGGCGGGGGAAAACTGTTTTTT.